A single sample is the source of the 15 T cell receptor beta chains below, sequenced in a study of response to subunit inactivated influenza vaccine. TCRdb reprocessed the RT-PCR reads via MiXCR and lists one record per CDR3 protein. The sample contains roughly 630,000 distinct CDR3 sequences, 14% of which appear only once. The source material was PBMCs from blood, sampled around two weeks before vaccination. The source is a middle-aged man who received an inactivated influenza vaccine.

The chain has TRBV20-1 and TRBJ1-5, with TRBD1 as a possible D gene (6 bases). Trimming removed 2 bases at V and 4 bases at J, with 15 bases between. Germline V lookup: CDR1 DFQATT, CDR2 SNEGSKA (reference sequence). This CDR3 region has 15 residues. CDR3 sequence reads: CSARSSGAVNQPQHF. CDR3 coding DNA: TGCAGTGCTAGATCTTCAGGGGCAGTTAATCAGCCCCAGCATTTT.

This clonotype occurred many times. J is TRBJ2-7 and V is TRBV29-1, with 8 bases fitting TRBD2. The CDR3 is made up of 12 amino acids. V lost 5 bases and J lost 3; bases outside the gene matches: 3. Germline CDR1 is SQVTM and CDR2 is ANQGSEA. The CDR3 spells CSVREGIYEQYF. In DNA form, the CDR3 reads TGCAGCGTTCGGGAGGGGATCTACGAGCAGTACTTC.

The chain is built from TRBV5-6 and TRBJ1-3, with unresolved D. Germline-derived CDR1 and CDR2 are SGHDT and YYEEEE. CDR3 length equals 14 residues. V lost 6 bases and J 2 bases, leaving 12 bases between the germline ends. The CDR3 is CASNTVGAGNTIYF. The DNA of the CDR3 is TGTGCCAGCAACACAGTAGGAGCTGGAAACACCATATATTTT.

The chain links TRBV3-1 to TRBJ2-5, with D possibly TRBD2 on 6 matching bases. V was pared by 4 bases and J by 5 bases, with 23 bases between. Germline CDR1 reads LGHDT; CDR2 reads YNNKEL (reference sequence). There are 17 residues in the CDR3. The CDR3 DNA is TGTGCCAGCAGCCTACCGGTCGTAGCGGAAACTTCGGAGACCCAGTACTTC. Translated, it gives CASSLPVVAETSETQYF.

There are a few counts of this clonotype. The V call is TRBV7-2, the J call TRBJ1-1, with 9 positions matching TRBD1. With V trimmed by 5 bases and J by 6 bases, 4 bases remained unmatched. The CDR3 covers 13 residues. The V gene's germline CDR1 is SGHTA and CDR2 FQGNSA. This CDR3 is CASSQRTGAEAFF. The CDR3 DNA reads as TGTGCCAGCAGCCAACGGACAGGGGCTGAAGCTTTCTTT.

The V gene is TRBV28, the J gene TRBJ2-5; D is ambiguous. Germline CDR1 is MDHEN and CDR2 is SYDVKM. Trimming cost V 6 bases and J 1 base, with 15 bases left between them. This CDR3 has 15 amino acids. CDR3 in DNA: TGTGCCAGCAGCTATGAGAGGCTTCTCCAAGAGACCCAGTACTTC. Its protein is CASSYERLLQETQYF.

This clonotype was picked up a small number of times. The rearrangement uses TRBV20-1 and TRBJ1-4; D is possibly TRBD1 (6 bases). Trimming removed 4 bases from V and 8 bases from J, with 11 bases in between. This CDR3 has 12 residues. CDR1 is DFQATT, CDR2 SNEGSKA, per germline (reference sequence). This CDR3 is CSATGTREKLFF. CDR3 coding DNA: TGCAGTGCTACCGGGACACGCGAAAAACTGTTTTTT.

This clonotype has a handful of counts. The chain couples TRBV27 to TRBJ1-1; unclear D gene. Trimming pared 2 bases from V and 5 bases from J, leaving 12 bases between. This CDR3 spans 14 amino acids. Per the germline V gene, CDR1 is MNHEY and CDR2 is SMNVEV (reference sequence). The CDR3 loop is CASSLQVSPTEAFF. CDR3 sequence (DNA): TGTGCCAGCAGTTTACAGGTATCTCCGACTGAAGCTTTCTTT.

This clonotype was found a few times. The rearrangement links TRBV12-3 or TRBV12-4 to TRBJ2-3; D may be TRBD1 or TRBD2 (5 bases each). The CDR3 sequence is 16 residues long. V was trimmed by 2 bases and J by 0 bases, leaving 12 bases between them. The CDR3 DNA reads as TGTGCCAGCAGTTTAAGGGGAGCATCGAGCACAGATACGCAGTATTTT. Translation gives CASSLRGASSTDTQYF.

This clonotype was picked up many times. The V gene is TRBV12-3 or TRBV12-4, the J gene TRBJ2-5; maybe TRBD2 (5 bases). The CDR3 consists of 14 residues. V was shortened by 2 bases and J by 5 bases, with 12 bases between the two germline ends. For the CDR3, the DNA is TGTGCCAGCAGTTTATTCGGCGGGCGGGAGACCCAGTACTTC. Amino acid sequence: CASSLFGGRETQYF.

This clonotype was counted at least ten times. V gene TRBV4-3 combines with J gene TRBJ2-7; TRBD1 might be the D (5 bases). The CDR3 length is 14 residues. V shed 0 bases and J shed 2 bases, with 8 bases lying between them. Germline values: CDR1 LGHNA, CDR2 YSLEER. CDR3 nucleotides: TGCGCCAGCAGCCAAGATTTGGGGCCCTACGAGCAGTACTTC. Translation gives CASSQDLGPYEQYF.

This chain joins TRBV28 and TRBJ2-7; D possibly matches TRBD1 or TRBD2 (5 bases each). Germline V gene data show CDR1 as MDHEN and CDR2 as SYDVKM. The CDR3 totals 14 residues. The germline V and J ends were trimmed by 6 bases and 6 bases, with 18 bases remaining between them. The CDR3 nucleotides are TGTGCCAGCAGCAAAACCGGGACGACCGTCGAGCAGTACTTC. This encodes CASSKTGTTVEQYF.

The V gene is TRBV4-3, the J gene TRBJ1-1; D uncertain. This CDR3 has 13 amino acids. V was pared by 5 bases and J by 0 bases, with 7 bases between. The germline V gene encodes CDR1 LGHNA and CDR2 YSLEER. CDR3 in amino acids: CASSEGLNTEAFF. DNA of the CDR3: TGCGCCAGCAGCGAAGGGTTGAACACTGAAGCTTTCTTT.

This clonotype has only a few counts. The chain employs TRBV4-2 and TRBJ2-1, with D perhaps assigned TRBD1 or TRBD2 (5 bases each). Germline assignment: CDR1 LGHNA and CDR2 YNFKEQ. V shed 2 bases and J shed 10 bases, with 18 bases lying between them. The CDR3 totals 15 residues. CDR3 sequence: CASSQSGRLRGEQFF. CDR3 nucleotides: TGTGCCAGCAGCCAAAGCGGTAGGTTAAGGGGAGAGCAGTTCTTC.

This clonotype was recorded at least ten times. The rearrangement joins TRBV7-2 to TRBJ2-5; D ambiguous. The CDR3 runs 15 residues. The V gene lost 1 base and the J gene lost 4 bases, with 13 bases spanning the gap. Germline V gives CDR1 SGHTA, CDR2 FQGNSA. The CDR3 nucleotides are TGTGCCAGCAGCTTAGGACTGGTGATAGGAGAGACCCAGTACTTC. This encodes CASSLGLVIGETQYF.